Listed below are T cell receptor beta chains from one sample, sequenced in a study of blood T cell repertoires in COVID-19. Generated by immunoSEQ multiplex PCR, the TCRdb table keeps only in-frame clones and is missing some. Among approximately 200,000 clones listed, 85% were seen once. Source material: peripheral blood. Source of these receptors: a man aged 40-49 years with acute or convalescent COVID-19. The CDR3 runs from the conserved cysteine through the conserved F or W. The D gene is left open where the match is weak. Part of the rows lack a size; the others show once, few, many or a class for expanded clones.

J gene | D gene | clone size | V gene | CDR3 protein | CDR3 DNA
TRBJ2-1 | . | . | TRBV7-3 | CASSLNGGSINEQFF | TGTGCCAGCAGCTTAAACGGGGGTAGTATTAATGAGCAGTTCTTC
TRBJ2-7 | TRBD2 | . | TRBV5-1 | CASSLASGGLVYEQYF | TGCGCCAGCAGCTTGGCCTCGGGGGGGCTTGTCTACGAGCAGTACTTC
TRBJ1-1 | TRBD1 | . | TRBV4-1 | CASSHPRGERGNTEAFF | TGCGCCAGCAGCCACCCCAGGGGGGAGAGGGGGAACACTGAAGCTTTCTTT
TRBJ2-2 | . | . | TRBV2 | CASSEAHFFDSTNTGELFF | TGTGCCAGCAGTGAAGCGCATTTTTTCGACAGTACGAACACCGGGGAGCTGTTTTTT
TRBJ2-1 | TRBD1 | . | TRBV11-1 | CASSLANTGGLDEQFF | TGTGCCAGCAGCTTAGCGAATACAGGGGGCCTGGATGAGCAGTTCTTC
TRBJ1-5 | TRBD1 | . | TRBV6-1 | CASSETQGSYQPQHF | TGTGCCAGTAGTGAAACACAGGGGTCTTATCAGCCCCAGCATTTT
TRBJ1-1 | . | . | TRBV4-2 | CASSPGSHTEAFF | TGTGCCAGCAGCCCCGGGAGCCACACTGAAGCTTTCTTT
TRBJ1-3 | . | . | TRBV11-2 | CASSSAWGGGSGNTIYF | TGTGCCAGCAGCTCCGCCTGGGGGGGCGGCTCTGGAAACACCATATATTTT
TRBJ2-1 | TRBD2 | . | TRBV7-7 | CASSLDRGVYNEQFF | TGTGCCAGCAGCTTAGACCGGGGGGTCTACAATGAGCAGTTCTTC
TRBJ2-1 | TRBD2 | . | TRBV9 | CASSVDLAGGNQFF | TGTGCCAGCAGCGTAGATCTAGCGGGGGGCAATCAGTTCTTC
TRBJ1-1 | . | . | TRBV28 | CASIPSRGSAEAFF | TGTGCCAGCATCCCCAGTAGGGGGAGCGCTGAAGCTTTCTTT
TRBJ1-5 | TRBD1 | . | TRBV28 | CASSLRDRDYQPQHF | TGTGCCAGCAGTTTAAGAGACAGGGACTATCAGCCCCAGCATTTT
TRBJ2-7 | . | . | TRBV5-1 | CASTHGHDSHDEQYF | TGCGCCAGCACTCACGGACACGATTCTCATGACGAGCAGTACTTC
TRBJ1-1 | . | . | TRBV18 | CASSPNAGGTEAFF | TGTGCCAGCTCACCGAATGCGGGGGGCACTGAAGCTTTCTTT
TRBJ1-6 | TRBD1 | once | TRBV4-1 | CASSLRDRENSPLHF | TGCGCCAGCAGTCTTCGGGACAGGGAAAATTCACCCCTCCACTTT
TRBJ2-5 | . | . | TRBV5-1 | CASSLEQGRQETQYF | TGCGCCAGCAGCTTGGAACAGGGTCGCCAAGAGACCCAGTACTTC